This T cell receptor beta chain emerged from a study of siplizumab effects on memory and regulatory T cells. Study observations and caveats: Confirmatory evidence of suppressive function in proliferating siplizumab-culture Tregs was not obtained. Roughly 75-96% of proliferating clones (CD4+ or CD8+) could not be assigned a naive or memory phenotype.

This clone was recorded only once. The target antigen is unknown. Per the germline V gene, CDR1 is KGHSH and CDR2 is LQKENI. The CDR3 consists of 17 residues. V was trimmed by 1 base and J by 8 bases, leaving 18 bases between them. Assays were performed on about 100,000 TCR templates per sample. Here immunoSEQ multiplex PCR was the method, and the copy in TCRdb shows in-frame clones only, minus some. In the table there are some 100,000 clones, just over 90% of which are singletons. The sample consisted of non-Treg CD4+ T cells sorted from blood. The chain has TRBV18 and TRBJ1-6, with a tentative D call TRBD1 (5 bases). This receptor was identified in a human donor in good health. The DNA of the CDR3 is TGTGCCAGCTCACCACGGGTCCGTGGGCAGGGTGATTCACCCCTCCACTTT. Amino acids: CASSPRVRGQGDSPLHF.